This TCR beta chain was sequenced for a study of regulatory T cells in long-lasting Graves disease. Broader study findings: Segments TRBV28, TRBJ1-2 and TRBJ2-5 showed preferential usage in persistent disease.

Time point here: newly diagnosed GD, antithyroid drugs for less than 3 months. Following extraction of RNA from PBMCs, that RNA was used to make the TCR library. In this cohort, patients came from an endocrinology department located in Xi'an, China. This clonotype occurred many times. Its target is unknown. J was trimmed by 3 bases and V by 5 bases; bases with no gene match: 12. CDR1 is MNHNS and CDR2 is SASEGT in the germline V gene. This CDR3 has 16 residues. CDR3-region Arm-PCR and iRepertoire HTBI primers produced the TCR beta libraries. Study processing details: Analysis of the samples identified 50 to 70 TRBV and around 15 TRBJ segments. Each CDR3 protein gets one entry after TCRdb re-called the multiplex PCR reads with MiXCR. None of the V and J calls come from the authors' own analysis; TCRdb made them. The sample has about 560,000 distinct CDR3 sequences, roughly 16% seen once. These same records also appear under a second study, on T cells in Graves' hyperthyroidism and ophthalmopathy.

The clonotype comes from a young man with Graves disease. This chain uses TRBV6-1 with TRBJ1-2, with 7 bases fitting TRBD1. Sequencing used peripheral blood mononuclear cells (PBMCs), obtained at new diagnosis, from a patient treated with antithyroid drugs. This CDR3 is CASSRRQGEGHYGYTF. CDR3 bases: TGTGCCAGCAGTAGAAGACAGGGCGAGGGCCACTATGGCTACACCTTC.